This is a list of T cell receptor beta chains from one sample in a study of shared clonotypes between healthy human individuals. Data came from immunoSEQ multiplex PCR; TCRdb stores just in-frame clones and leaves some out. Of about 580,000 clones in the sample, 95% to 98% are singletons; the top ten hold 0.3%. Input material: naive CD8+ T cells sorted from blood. The receptors were sampled from a man aged 25-40 years in good health. CDR3s include the opening cysteine and the closing phenylalanine or tryptophan. Fields, in order: clone size, V gene, J gene, D gene, CDR3 DNA, CDR3 protein. D genes are given only for firm matches. The listing skips clone size in some rows; elsewhere it reads once, few, many or a size class.

size: NA; V: TRBV9; J: TRBJ2-7; D: NA; DNA: TGTGCCAGCAGCGTAGAGCCAGCGCCCTACGAGCAGTACTTC; CDR3: CASSVEPAPYEQYF
size: NA; V: TRBV7-9; J: TRBJ1-2; D: NA; DNA: TGTGCCAGCAGCTTAGCCGGGGGGAGTATCCGCTTC; CDR3: CASSLAGGSIRF
size: NA; V: TRBV13; J: TRBJ2-3; D: TRBD1; DNA: TGTGCCAGCAGCACCCGGACAGGGACCCATACGCAGTATTTT; CDR3: CASSTRTGTHTQYF
size: once; V: TRBV18; J: TRBJ2-1; D: TRBD2; DNA: TGTGCCAGCTCACCTTCCCCAGGACGCGGGAGAACCAATGAGCAGTTCTTC; CDR3: CASSPSPGRGRTNEQFF
size: NA; V: TRBV5-6; J: TRBJ2-7; D: TRBD2; DNA: TGTGCCAGCAGCCCGGGAGGGAGGAACGAGCAGTACTTC; CDR3: CASSPGGRNEQYF
size: NA; V: TRBV7-2; J: TRBJ1-5; D: NA; DNA: TGTGCCAGCAGCCCCGCGTCTTGGGACCTTCAGCCCCAGCATTTT; CDR3: CASSPASWDLQPQHF
size: NA; V: TRBV2; J: TRBJ2-7; D: NA; DNA: TGTGCCAGCAGTGGGTCAGGGGCTTTCTACGAGCAGTACTTC; CDR3: CASSGSGAFYEQYF
size: NA; V: TRBV7-8; J: TRBJ2-7; D: TRBD1; DNA: TGTGCCAGCAGCCCTCCGGGACAGGTATCCTACGAGCAGTACTTC; CDR3: CASSPPGQVSYEQYF
size: NA; V: TRBV28; J: TRBJ2-1; D: TRBD2; DNA: TGTGCCAGCAGGCTGCCCCAGGTAGCGGGTTTCTACAATGAGCAGTTCTTC; CDR3: CASRLPQVAGFYNEQFF
size: NA; V: TRBV30; J: TRBJ2-7; D: NA; DNA: TGTGCCTGGACCGCAGATCCTGGGGGCTACGAGCAGTACTTC; CDR3: CAWTADPGGYEQYF
size: NA; V: TRBV28; J: TRBJ2-1; D: NA; DNA: TGTGCCAGCAGGGACCCGAGGGGCGGGGATGAGCAGTTCTTC; CDR3: CASRDPRGGDEQFF
size: NA; V: TRBV4-1; J: TRBJ2-7; D: TRBD2; DNA: TGCGCCAGCAGCCCCGGGCTAGCGGGTTTTCAATACGAGCAGTACTTC; CDR3: CASSPGLAGFQYEQYF
size: NA; V: TRBV7-9; J: TRBJ2-3; D: NA; DNA: TGTGCCAGCAGCTGGAGAGGGGGTCCGTACGGCACAGATACGCAGTATTTT; CDR3: CASSWRGGPYGTDTQYF
size: NA; V: TRBV27; J: TRBJ1-2; D: NA; DNA: TGTGCCAGCAGGGCAGGGGACGGGGGCTACACCTTC; CDR3: CASRAGDGGYTF
size: NA; V: TRBV27; J: TRBJ2-2; D: NA; DNA: TGTGCCAGCCGGATGTACACCGGGGAGCTGTTTTTT; CDR3: CASRMYTGELFF
size: NA; V: TRBV7-8; J: TRBJ2-5; D: TRBD2; DNA: TGTGCCAGCAGCCCTTCACTAGCGGGGAGACCCCAAGAGACCCAGTACTTC; CDR3: CASSPSLAGRPQETQYF
size: NA; V: TRBV4-2; J: TRBJ2-7; D: NA; DNA: TGTGCCAGCAGCCAAGATATGACGGGAGTCACCTCCTACGAGCAGTACTTC; CDR3: CASSQDMTGVTSYEQYF
size: NA; V: TRBV13; J: TRBJ2-1; D: NA; DNA: TGTGCCAGCAGCGCCCGGGACAATGAGCAGTTCTTC; CDR3: CASSARDNEQFF
size: NA; V: TRBV27; J: TRBJ2-2; D: TRBD2; DNA: TGTGCCAGCAGTTTGTCAGCGGGGATAACCGGGGAGCTGTTTTTT; CDR3: CASSLSAGITGELFF
size: NA; V: TRBV5-1; J: TRBJ2-1; D: TRBD1; DNA: TGCGCCAGCAGCTTGGCCGTGGCAGGGGGATTCAATGAGCAGTTCTTC; CDR3: CASSLAVAGGFNEQFF
size: once; V: TRBV27; J: TRBJ2-7; D: NA; DNA: TGTGCCAGCAGTTTACAAAACTCCTACGAGCAGTACTTC; CDR3: CASSLQNSYEQYF
size: NA; V: TRBV27; J: TRBJ1-1; D: TRBD1; DNA: TGTGCCAGCAGTTTATTGGGACAGGGGGGATTAAACACTGAAGCTTTCTTT; CDR3: CASSLLGQGGLNTEAFF